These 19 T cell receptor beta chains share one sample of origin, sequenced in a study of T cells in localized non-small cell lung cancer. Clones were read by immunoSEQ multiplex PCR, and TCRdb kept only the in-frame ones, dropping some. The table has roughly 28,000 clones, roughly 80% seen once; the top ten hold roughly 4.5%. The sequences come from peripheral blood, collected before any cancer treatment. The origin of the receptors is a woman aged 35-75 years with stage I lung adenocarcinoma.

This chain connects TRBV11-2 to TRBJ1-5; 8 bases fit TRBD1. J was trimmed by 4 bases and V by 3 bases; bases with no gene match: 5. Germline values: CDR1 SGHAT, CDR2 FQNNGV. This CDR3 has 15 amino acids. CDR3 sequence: CASSLQGARNQPQHF. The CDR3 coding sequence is TGTGCCAGCAGCTTGCAGGGGGCTCGAAATCAGCCCCAGCATTTT.

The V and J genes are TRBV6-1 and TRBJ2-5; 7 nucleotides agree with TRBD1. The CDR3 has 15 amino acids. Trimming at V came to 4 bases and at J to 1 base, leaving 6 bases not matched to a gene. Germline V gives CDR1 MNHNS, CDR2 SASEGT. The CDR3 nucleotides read TGTGCCAGCAGTGGCCCGGGGACAGCCCAAGAGACCCAGTACTTC. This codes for CASSGPGTAQETQYF.

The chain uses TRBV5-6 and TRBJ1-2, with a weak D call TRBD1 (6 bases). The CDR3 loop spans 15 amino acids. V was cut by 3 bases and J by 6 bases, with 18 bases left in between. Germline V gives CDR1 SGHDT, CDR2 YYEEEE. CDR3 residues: CASSSTITGLNGYTF. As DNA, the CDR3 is TGTGCCAGCAGCTCGACCATAACAGGGCTTAATGGCTACACCTTC.

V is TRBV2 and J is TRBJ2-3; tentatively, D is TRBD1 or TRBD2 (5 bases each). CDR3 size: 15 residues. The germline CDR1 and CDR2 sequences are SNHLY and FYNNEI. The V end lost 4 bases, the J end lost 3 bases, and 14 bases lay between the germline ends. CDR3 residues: CASSGERGATDTQYF. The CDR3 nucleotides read TGTGCCAGCAGTGGGGAAAGGGGAGCGACAGATACGCAGTATTTT.

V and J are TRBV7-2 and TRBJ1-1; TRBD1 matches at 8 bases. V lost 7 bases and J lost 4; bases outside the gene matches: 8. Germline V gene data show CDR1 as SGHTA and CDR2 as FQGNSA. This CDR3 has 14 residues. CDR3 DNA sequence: TGTGCCAGCACCCAGGGGGCCGCGGGCACTGAAGCTTTCTTT. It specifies CASTQGAAGTEAFF.

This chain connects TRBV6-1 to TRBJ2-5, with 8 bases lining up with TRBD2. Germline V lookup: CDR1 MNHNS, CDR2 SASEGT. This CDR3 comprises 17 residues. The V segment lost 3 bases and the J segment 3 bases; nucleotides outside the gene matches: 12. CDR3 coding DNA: TGTGCCAGCAGTGATTCCCTCGGACTAGCAGAAAAAGAGACCCAGTACTTC. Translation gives CASSDSLGLAEKETQYF.

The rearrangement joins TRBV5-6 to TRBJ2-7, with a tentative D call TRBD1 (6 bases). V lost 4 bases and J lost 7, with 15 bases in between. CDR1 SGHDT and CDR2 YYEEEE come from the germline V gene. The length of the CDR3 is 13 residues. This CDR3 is CASSPTPDREQYF. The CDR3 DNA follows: TGTGCCAGCAGCCCTACCCCTGACAGGGAGCAGTACTTC. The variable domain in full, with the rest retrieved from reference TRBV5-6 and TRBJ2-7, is DAGVTQSPTHLIKTRGQQVTLRCSPKSGHDTVSWYQQALGQGPQFIFQYYEEEERQRGNFPDRFSGHQFPNYSSELNVNALLLGDSALYLCASSPTPDREQYFGPGTRLTVT.

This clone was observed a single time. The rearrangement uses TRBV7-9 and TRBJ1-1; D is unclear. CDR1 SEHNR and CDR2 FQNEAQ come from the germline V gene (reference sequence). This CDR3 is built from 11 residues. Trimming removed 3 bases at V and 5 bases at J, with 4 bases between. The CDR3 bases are TGTGCCAGCAGCTTTATGACTGAAGCTTTCTTT. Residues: CASSFMTEAFF.

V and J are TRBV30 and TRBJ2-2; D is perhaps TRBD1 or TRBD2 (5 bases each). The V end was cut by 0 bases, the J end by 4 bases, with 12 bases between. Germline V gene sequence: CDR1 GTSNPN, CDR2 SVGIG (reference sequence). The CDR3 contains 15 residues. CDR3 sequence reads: CAWSVSGRGTGELFF. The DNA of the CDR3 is TGTGCCTGGAGTGTGTCAGGGAGAGGCACCGGGGAGCTGTTTTTT.

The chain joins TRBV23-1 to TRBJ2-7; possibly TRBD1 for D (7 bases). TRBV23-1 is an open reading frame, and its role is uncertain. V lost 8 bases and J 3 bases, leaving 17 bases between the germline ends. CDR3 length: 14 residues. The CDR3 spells CASRTTGRDYEQYF. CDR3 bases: TGCGCCAGCCGGACGACAGGGCGGGACTACGAGCAGTACTTC.

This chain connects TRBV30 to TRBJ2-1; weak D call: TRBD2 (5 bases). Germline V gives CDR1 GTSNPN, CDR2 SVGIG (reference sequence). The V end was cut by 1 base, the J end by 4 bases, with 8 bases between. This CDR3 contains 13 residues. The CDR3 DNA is TGTGCCTGGAGTGGGGAGCTTTACAATGAGCAGTTCTTC. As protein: CAWSGELYNEQFF. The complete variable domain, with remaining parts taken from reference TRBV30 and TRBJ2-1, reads SQTIHQWPATLVQPVGSPLSLECTVEGTSNPNLYWYRQAAGRGLQLLFYSVGIGQISSEVPQNLSASRPQDRQFILSSKKLLLSDSGFYLCAWSGELYNEQFFGPGTRLTVL.

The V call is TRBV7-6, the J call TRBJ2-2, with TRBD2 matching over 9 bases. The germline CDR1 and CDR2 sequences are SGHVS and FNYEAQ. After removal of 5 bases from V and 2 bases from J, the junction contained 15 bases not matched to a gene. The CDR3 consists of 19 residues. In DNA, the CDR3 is TGTGCCAGCAGCCGAATCCCCCCCGGGGGACTAGCTAACACCGGGGAGCTGTTTTTT. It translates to CASSRIPPGGLANTGELFF.

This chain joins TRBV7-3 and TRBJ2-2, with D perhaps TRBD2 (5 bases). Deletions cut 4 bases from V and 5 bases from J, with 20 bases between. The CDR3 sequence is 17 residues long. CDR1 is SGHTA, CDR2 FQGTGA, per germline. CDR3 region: CASSSSPRAAATGELFF. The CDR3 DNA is TGTGCCAGCAGCTCTTCCCCGAGGGCAGCCGCTACCGGGGAGCTGTTTTTT.

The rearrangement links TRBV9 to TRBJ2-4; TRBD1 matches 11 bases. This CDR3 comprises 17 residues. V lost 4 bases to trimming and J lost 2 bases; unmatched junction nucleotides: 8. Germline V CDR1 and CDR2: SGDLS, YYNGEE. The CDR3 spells CASSSPRDRGTKNIQYF. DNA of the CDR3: TGTGCCAGCAGCTCCCCACGGGACAGGGGGACCAAAAACATTCAGTACTTC.

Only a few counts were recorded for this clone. The CDR3 DNA reads as TGTGCCAGCTTGGGTAATGAAAAACTGTTTTTT. Protein sequence: CASLGNEKLFF. The chain joins TRBV6-6 to TRBJ1-4; D unclear. Germline CDR1 is MNHNY and CDR2 is SVGAGI (reference sequence). The CDR3 length is 11 residues. V was cut by 8 bases and J by 4 bases, with 5 bases left in between.

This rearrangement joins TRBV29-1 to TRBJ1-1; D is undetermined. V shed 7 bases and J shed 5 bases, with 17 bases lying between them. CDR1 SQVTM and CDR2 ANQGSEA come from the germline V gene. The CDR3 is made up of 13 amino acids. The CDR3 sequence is CSGARREKTEAFF. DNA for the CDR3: TGCAGCGGTGCTCGTAGGGAGAAGACTGAAGCTTTCTTT.

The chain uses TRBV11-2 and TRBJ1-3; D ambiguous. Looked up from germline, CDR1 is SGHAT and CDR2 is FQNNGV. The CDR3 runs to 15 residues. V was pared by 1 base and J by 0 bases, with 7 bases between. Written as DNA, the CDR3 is TGTGCCAGCAGCTTAGTGGTAACCTCTGGAAACACCATATATTTT. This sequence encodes CASSLVVTSGNTIYF.

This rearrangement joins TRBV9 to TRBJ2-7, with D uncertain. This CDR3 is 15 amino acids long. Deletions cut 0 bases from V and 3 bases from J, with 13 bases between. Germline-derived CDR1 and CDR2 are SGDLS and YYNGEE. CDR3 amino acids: CASSVAPSSVYEQYF. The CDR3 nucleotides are TGTGCCAGCAGCGTAGCACCCTCTTCAGTCTACGAGCAGTACTTC.

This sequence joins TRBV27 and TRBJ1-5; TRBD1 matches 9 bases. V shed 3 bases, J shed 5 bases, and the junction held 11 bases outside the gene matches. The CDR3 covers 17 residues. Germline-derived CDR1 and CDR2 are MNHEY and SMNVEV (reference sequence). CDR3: CASSFLWTGERDQPQHF. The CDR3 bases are TGTGCCAGCAGTTTCCTCTGGACAGGGGAAAGGGATCAGCCCCAGCATTTT.